This T cell receptor beta chain comes out of a study of cytomegalovirus exposure and HLA in healthy donors. Study-level information: The Caucasian-associated ancestry cluster held under 90% of some 420 genotyped donors. General observations from the study: Researchers counted around 150 TCR beta chains as cytomegalovirus-associated. Later, TCR association rates were found to vary by HLA locus, highest for DRB1 and lowest for HLA-C. CMV serostatus stood as the only immune exposure information on hand.

Concerning this clone: Its antigen is as yet unknown. An end of the junction does not agree with germline; a read error may underlie this.

The CDR3 runs to 15 residues. Germline values: CDR1 MGHRA, CDR2 YSYEKL. In the PCR, 60 Vbeta and 13 Jbeta primers were used. Using immunoSEQ multiplex PCR, the repertoire was profiled, and TCRdb retains in-frame clones only, with some absent. This table holds some 120,000 clones, 80% found once. This sequence originates from a man in his thirties or forties in good health and CMV-seronegative. Sequencing was carried out using PBMCs. The rearrangement links TRBV4-1 to TRBJ1-5; no firm D call. Written as DNA, the CDR3 is TGCGCCAGCAGCCAAGAGTTGAGGGAGGGTGAGCCCCAGAATTTT. It encodes CASSQELREGEPQNF.